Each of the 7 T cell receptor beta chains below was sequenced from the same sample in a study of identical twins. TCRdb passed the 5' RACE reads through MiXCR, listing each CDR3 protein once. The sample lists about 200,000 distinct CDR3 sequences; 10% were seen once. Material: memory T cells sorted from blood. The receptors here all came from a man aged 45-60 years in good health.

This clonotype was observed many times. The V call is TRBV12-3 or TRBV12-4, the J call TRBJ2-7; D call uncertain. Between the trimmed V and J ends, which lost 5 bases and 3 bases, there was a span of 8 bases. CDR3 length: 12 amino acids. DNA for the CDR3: TGTGCCAGCAGTGTAGGGTACTACGAGCAGTACTTC. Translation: CASSVGYYEQYF.

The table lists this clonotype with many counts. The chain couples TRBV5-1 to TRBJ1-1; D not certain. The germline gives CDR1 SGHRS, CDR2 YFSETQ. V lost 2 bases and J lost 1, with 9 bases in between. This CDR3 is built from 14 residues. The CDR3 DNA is TGCGCCAGCAGCTTACCCCAATCGAACACTGAAGCTTTCTTT. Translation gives CASSLPQSNTEAFF.

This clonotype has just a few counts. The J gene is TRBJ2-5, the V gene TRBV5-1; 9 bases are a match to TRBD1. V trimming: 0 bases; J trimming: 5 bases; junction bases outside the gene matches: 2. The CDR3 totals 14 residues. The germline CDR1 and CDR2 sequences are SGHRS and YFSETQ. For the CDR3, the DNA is TGCGCCAGCAGCTTGGTTGGACAGGGGGAGACCCAGTACTTC. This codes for CASSLVGQGETQYF. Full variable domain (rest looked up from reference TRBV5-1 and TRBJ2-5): KAGVTQTPRYLIKTRGQQVTLSCSPISGHRSVSWYQQTPGQGLQFLFEYFSETQRNKGNFPGRFSGRQFSNSRSEMNVSTLELGDSALYLCASSLVGQGETQYFGPGTRLLVL.

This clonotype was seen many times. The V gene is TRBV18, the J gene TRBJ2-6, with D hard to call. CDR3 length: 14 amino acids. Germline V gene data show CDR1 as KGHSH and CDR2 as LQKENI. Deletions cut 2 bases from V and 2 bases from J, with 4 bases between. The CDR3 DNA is TGTGCCAGCTCACCAATCCCTGGGGCCAACGTCCTGACTTTC. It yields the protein CASSPIPGANVLTF.

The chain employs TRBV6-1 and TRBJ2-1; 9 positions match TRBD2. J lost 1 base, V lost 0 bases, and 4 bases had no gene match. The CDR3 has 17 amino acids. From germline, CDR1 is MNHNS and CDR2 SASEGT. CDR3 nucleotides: TGTGCCAGCAGTGAAGCGGTTAGCGGGAGTTCCTACAATGAGCAGTTCTTC. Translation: CASSEAVSGSSYNEQFF.

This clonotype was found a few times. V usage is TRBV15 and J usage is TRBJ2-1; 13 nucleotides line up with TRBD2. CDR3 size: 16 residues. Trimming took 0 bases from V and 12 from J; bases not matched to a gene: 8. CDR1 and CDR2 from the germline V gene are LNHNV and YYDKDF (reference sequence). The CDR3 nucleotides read TGTGCCACCAGCAGAGATATGACTAGCGGGAGGTTGGCGCAGTTCTTC. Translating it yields CATSRDMTSGRLAQFF.

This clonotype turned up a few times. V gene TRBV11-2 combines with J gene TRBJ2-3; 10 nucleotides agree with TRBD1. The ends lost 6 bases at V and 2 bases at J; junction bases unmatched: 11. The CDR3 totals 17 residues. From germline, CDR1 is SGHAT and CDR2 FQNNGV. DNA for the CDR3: TGTGCCAGCAGAAACCGGGACAGGGGTCTTACCACAGATACGCAGTATTTT. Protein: CASRNRDRGLTTDTQYF.